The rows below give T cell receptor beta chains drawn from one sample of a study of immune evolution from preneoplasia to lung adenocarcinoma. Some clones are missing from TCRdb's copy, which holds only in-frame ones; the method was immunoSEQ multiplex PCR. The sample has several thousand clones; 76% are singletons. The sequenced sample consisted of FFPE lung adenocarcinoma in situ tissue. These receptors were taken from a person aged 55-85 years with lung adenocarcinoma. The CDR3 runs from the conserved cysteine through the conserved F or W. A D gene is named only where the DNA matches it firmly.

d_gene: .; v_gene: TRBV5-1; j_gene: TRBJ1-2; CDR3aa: CASSLADPPNGYTF
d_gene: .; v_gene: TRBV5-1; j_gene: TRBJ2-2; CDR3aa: CASSLSAGALTGELFF
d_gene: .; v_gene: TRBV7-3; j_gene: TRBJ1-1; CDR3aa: CASSLVAGMNTEAFF
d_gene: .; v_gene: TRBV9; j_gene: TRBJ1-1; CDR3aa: CASSVEGGTRYTEAFF
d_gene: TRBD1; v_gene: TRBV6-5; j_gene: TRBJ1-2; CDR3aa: CASSYSSDRGVSYTF
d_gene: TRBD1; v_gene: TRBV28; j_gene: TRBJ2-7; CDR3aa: CASSPQGQRSYEQYF
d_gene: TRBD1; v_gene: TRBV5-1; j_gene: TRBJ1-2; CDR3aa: CASSPEGTAYGYTF
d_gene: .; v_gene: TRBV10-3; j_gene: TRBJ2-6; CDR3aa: CAISVGGSGANVLTF
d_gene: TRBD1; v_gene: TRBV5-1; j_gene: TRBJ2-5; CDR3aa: CASSLTGGLQETQYF
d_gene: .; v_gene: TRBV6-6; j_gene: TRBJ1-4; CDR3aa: CASRGWGRDEKLFF
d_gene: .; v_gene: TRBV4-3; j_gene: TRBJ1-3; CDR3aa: CASSQELQTHGNTIYF
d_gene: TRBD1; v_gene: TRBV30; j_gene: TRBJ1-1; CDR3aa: CAWMTGGFGEAFF
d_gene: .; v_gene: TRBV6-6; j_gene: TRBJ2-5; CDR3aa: CASGGWKETQYF
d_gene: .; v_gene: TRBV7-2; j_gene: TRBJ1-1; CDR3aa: CASSTGSKMNTEAFF
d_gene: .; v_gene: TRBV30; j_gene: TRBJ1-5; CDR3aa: CACNLDRPNQPQHF
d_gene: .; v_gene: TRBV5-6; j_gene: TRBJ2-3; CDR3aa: CASSLESGSLSTDTQYF
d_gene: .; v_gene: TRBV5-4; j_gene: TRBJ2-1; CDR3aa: CASSGLPFESSYNEQFF
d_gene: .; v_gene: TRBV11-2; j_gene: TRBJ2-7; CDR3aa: CASSLEGFKQYF
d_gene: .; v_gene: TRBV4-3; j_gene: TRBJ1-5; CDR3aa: CASSQVRDQPQHF
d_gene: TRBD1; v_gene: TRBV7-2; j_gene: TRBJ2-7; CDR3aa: CASSRTGPYEQYF
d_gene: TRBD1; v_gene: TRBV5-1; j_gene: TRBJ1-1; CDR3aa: CASSWGTGGTTEAFF
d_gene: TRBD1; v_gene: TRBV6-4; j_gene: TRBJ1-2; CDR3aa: CASRSDGDSNAYGYTF
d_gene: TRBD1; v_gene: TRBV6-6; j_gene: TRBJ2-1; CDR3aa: CASSNGQGYNEQFF
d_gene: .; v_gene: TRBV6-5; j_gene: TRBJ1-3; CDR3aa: CASSSSGAGNTIYF
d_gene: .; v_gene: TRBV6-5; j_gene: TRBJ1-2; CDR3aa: CASSPSTGTAYGYTF
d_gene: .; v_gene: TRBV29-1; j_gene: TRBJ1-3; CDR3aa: CSAAGSGNTIYF
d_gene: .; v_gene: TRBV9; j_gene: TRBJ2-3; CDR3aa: CASSVEDPSPDTQYF
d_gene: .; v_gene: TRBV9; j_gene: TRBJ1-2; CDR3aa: CASSVMHYGYTF
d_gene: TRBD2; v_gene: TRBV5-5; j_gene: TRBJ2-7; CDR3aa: CASSLGGEGKQYF
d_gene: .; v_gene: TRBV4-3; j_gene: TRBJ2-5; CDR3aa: CASSQVREETQYF
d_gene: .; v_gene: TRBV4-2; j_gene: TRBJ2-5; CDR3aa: CASSQGSGWGKTQYF
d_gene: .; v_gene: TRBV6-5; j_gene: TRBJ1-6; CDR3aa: CASRLEQNLNSPLHF
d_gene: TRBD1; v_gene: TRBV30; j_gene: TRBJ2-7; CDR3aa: CAWRGQGGDEQYF
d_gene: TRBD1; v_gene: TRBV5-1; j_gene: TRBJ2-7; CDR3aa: CASSDKDRGPDGEQYF
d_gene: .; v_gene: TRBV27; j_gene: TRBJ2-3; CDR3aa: CASSLFPGSTDTQYF
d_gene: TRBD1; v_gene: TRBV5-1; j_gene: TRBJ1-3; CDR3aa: CASSTRTGGNTIYF
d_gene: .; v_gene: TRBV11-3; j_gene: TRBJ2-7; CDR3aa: CASSLDQYRNEQYF
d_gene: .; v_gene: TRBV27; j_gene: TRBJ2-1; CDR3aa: CASSFRGYEQFF
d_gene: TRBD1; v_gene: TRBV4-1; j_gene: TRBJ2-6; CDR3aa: CASSQWDRDPGANVLTF
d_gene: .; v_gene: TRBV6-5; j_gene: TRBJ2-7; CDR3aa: CASSYGGVYEQYF
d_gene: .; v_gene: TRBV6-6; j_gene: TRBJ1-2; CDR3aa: CASSYSSAPPGGYTF
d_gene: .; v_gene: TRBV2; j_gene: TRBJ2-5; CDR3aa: CASSERFGRETQYF
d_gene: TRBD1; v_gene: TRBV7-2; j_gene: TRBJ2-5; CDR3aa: CASSLRQGSETQYF
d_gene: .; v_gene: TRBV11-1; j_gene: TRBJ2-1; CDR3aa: CASSLTGNSYNEQFF
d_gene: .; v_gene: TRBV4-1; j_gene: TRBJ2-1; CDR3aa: CASSQAGPLYNEQFF
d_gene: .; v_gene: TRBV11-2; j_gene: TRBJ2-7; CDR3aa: CASSLDPGAYEQYF
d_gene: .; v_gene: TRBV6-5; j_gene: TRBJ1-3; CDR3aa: CASKDRYSGNTIYF
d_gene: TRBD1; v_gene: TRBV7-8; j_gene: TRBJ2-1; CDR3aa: CASTRDRVGGEQFF
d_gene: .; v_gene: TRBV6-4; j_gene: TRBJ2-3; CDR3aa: CASSEGGSTDTQYF
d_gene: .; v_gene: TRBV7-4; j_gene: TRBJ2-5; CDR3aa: CASSSVTGQQETQYF
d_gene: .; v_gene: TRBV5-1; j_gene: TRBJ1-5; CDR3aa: CASSLTGSNQPQHF
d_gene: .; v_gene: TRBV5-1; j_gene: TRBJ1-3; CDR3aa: CASSLDAPNGNTIYF
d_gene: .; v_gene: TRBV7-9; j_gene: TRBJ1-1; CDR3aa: CASSSTQTEPEAFF
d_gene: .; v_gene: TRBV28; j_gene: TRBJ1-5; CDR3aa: CASNVGNSNQPQHF
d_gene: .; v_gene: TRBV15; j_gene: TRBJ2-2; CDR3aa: CATSRRPWTPVFGTGELFF